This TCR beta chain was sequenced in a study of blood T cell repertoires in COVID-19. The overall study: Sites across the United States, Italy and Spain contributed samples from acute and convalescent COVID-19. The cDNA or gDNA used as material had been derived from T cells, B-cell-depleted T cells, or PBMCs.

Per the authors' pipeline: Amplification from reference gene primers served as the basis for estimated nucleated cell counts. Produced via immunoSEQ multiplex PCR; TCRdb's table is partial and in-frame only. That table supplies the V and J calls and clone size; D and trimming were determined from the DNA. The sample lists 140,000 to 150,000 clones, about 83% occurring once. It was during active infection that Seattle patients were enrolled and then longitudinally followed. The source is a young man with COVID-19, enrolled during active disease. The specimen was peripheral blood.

In DNA, the CDR3 is TGTGCCAGCAGCGCCCGGGGAGGCTACACCTTC. Protein product: CASSARGGYTF. The V gene is TRBV9, the J gene TRBJ1-2; D is ambiguous. From germline, CDR1 is SGDLS and CDR2 YYNGEE. The CDR3 is made up of 11 amino acids. Trimming shortened V by 3 bases and J by 8 bases, and 8 bases separated the two germline ends.